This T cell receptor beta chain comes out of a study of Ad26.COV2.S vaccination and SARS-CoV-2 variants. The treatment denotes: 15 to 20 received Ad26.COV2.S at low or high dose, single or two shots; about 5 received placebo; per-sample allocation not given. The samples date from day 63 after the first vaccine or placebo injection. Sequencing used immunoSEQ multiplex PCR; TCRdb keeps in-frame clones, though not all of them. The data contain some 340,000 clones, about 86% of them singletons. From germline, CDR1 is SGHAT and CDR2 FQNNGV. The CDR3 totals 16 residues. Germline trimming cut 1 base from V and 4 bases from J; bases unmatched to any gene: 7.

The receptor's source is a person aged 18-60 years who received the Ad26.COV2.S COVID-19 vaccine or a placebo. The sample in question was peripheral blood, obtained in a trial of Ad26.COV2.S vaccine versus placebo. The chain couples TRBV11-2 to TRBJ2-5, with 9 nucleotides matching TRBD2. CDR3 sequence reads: CASSLVGLAKAETQYF. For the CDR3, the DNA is TGTGCCAGCAGCTTAGTAGGACTAGCGAAGGCAGAGACCCAGTACTTC.